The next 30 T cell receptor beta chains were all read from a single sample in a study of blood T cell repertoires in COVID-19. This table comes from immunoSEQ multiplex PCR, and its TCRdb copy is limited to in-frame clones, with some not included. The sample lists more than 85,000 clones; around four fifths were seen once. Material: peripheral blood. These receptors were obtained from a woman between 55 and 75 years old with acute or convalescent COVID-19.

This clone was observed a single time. The CDR3 here is CASSLGRANNEQFF. The CDR3 DNA reads as TGTGCCAGCAGCTTAGGCAGGGCTAACAATGAGCAGTTCTTC. This chain links TRBV7-2 with TRBJ2-1, with TRBD1 as a possible D gene (5 bases). V was shortened by 1 base and J by 5 bases, with 9 bases between the two germline ends. The germline V gene encodes CDR1 SGHTA and CDR2 FQGNSA. The CDR3 has 14 amino acids.

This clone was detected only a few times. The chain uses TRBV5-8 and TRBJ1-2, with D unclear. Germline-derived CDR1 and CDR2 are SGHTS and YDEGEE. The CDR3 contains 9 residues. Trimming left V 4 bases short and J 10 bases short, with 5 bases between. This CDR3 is CASSEYYTF. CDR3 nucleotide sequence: TGTGCCAGCAGCGAGTACTACACCTTC. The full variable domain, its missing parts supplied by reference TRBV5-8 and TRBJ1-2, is EAGVTQSPTHLIKTRGQQATLRCSPISGHTSVYWYQQALGLGLQFLLWYDEGEERNRGNFPPRFSGRQFPNYSSELNVNALELEDSALYLCASSEYYTFGSGTRLTVV.

The CDR3 loop is CASSQSNQPQHF. The CDR3 bases are TGTGCCAGCAGTCAGAGCAATCAGCCCCAGCATTTT. The chain recombines TRBV28 with TRBJ1-5, with D uncertain. Germline lookup yields CDR1 MDHEN and CDR2 SYDVKM. Trimming took off 5 bases at V and 1 base at J, with 3 bases between the two ends. The CDR3 has 12 residues.

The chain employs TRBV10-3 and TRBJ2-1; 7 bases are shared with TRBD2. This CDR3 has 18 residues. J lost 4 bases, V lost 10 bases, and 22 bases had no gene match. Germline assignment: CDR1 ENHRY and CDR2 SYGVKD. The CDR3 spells CATLEPTAGEEVYNEQFF. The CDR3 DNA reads TGTGCCACCCTTGAACCGACCGCGGGGGAAGAGGTTTACAATGAGCAGTTCTTC.

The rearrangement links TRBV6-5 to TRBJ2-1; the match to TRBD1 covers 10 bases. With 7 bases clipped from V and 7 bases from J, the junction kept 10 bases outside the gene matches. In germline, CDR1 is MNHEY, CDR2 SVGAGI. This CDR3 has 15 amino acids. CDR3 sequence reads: CASMRAGTGVNEQFF. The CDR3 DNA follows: TGTGCCAGCATGAGGGCGGGGACAGGGGTAAATGAGCAGTTCTTC.

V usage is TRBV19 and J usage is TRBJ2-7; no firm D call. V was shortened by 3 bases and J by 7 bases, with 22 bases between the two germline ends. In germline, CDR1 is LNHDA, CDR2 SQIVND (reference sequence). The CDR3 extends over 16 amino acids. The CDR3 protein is CASSISSGARPSEQYF. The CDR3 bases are TGTGCCAGTAGTATTAGTTCTGGAGCCCGCCCTTCAGAGCAGTACTTC.

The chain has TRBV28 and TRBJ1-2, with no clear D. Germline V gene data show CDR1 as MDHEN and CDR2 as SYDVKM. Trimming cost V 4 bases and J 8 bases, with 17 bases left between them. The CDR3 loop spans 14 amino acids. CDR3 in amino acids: CASSSPALVHGYTF. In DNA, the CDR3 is TGTGCCAGCAGTTCTCCCGCCCTAGTCCACGGCTACACCTTC.

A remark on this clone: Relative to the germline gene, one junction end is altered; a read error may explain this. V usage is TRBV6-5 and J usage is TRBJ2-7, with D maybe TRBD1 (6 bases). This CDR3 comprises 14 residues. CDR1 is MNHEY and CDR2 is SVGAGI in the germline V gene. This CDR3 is CASSSTGVSYGQYF. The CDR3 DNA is TGTGCCAGCAGCTCGACAGGTGTCTCCTACGGGCAGTACTTC.

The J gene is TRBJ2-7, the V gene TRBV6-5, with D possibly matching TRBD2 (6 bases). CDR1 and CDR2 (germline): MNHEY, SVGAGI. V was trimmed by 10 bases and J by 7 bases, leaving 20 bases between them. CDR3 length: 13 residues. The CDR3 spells CATREVRRGEQYF. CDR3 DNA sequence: TGTGCCACCAGGGAGGTCCGTCGTGGGGAGCAGTACTTC.

CDR3 region: CASSLTGGGGSSGEQFF. The CDR3 DNA follows: TGTGCCAGCAGCTTAACGGGGGGAGGCGGTTCATCGGGAGAGCAGTTCTTC. The chain links TRBV7-2 to TRBJ2-1; 7 nucleotides match TRBD2. The CDR3 length is 17 residues. V dropped 2 bases and J dropped 10; count of bases not matched to a gene: 17. Germline V gene lookup returns CDR1 SGHTA and CDR2 FQGNSA.

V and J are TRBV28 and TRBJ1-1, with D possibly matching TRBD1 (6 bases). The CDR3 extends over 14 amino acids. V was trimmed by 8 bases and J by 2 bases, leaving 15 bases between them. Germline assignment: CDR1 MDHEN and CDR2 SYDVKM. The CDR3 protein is CASRTTQGNTEAFF. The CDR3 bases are TGTGCCAGCCGGACGACACAGGGAAACACTGAAGCTTTCTTT.

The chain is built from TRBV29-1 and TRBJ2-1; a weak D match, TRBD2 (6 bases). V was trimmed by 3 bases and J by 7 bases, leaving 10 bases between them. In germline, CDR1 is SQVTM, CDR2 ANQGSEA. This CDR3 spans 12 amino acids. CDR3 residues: CSVDAGGNEQFF. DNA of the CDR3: TGCAGCGTTGACGCTGGGGGGAATGAGCAGTTCTTC.

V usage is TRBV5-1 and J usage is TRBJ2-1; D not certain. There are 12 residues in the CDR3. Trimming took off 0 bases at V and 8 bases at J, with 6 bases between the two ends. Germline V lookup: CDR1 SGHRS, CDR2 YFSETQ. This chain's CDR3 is CASSLGRYEQFF. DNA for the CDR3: TGCGCCAGCAGCTTGGGTCGGTATGAGCAGTTCTTC. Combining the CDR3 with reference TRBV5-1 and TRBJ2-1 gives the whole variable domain KAGVTQTPRYLIKTRGQQVTLSCSPISGHRSVSWYQQTPGQGLQFLFEYFSETQRNKGNFPGRFSGRQFSNSRSEMNVSTLELGDSALYLCASSLGRYEQFFGPGTRLTVL.

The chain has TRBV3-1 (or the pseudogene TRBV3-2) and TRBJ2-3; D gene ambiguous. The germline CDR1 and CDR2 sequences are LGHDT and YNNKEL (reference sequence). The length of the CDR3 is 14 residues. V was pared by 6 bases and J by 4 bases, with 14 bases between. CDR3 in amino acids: CASSNAPGPDTQYF. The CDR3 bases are TGTGCCAGCAGTAACGCCCCAGGCCCAGATACGCAGTATTTT.

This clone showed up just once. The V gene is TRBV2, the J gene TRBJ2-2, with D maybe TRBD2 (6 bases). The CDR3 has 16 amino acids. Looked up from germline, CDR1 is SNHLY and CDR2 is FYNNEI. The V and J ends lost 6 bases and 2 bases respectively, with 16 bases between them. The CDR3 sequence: CASRPASALNTGELFF. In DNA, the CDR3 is TGTGCCAGCAGGCCGGCTAGCGCCCTAAACACCGGGGAGCTGTTTTTT.

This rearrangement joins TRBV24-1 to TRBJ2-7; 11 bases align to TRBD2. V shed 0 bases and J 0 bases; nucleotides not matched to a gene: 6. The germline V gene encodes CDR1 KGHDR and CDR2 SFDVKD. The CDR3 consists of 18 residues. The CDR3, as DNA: TGTGCCACCAGTGATTTGGGGGCCACTAGCGGGAGCTCCTACGAGCAGTACTTC. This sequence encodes CATSDLGATSGSSYEQYF.

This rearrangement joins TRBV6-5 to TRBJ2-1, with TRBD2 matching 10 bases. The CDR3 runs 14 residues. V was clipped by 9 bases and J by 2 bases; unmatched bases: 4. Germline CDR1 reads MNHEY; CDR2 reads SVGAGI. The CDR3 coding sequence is TGTGCCAGTAAGCGGGGGGGAGCCTACAATGAGCAGTTCTTC. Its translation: CASKRGGAYNEQFF.

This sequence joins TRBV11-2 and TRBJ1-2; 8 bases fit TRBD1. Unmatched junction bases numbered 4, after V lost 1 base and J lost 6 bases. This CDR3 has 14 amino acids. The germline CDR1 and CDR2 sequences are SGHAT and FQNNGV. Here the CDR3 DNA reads TGTGCCAGCAGCTTAGGCGGGACAGGCCATGGCTACACCTTC. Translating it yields CASSLGGTGHGYTF.

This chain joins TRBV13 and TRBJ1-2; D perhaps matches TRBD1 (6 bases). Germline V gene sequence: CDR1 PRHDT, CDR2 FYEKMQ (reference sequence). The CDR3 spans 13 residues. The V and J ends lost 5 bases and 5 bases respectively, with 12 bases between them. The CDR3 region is CASSPTGPYGYTF. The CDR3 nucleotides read TGTGCCAGCAGCCCGACAGGCCCTTATGGCTACACCTTC.

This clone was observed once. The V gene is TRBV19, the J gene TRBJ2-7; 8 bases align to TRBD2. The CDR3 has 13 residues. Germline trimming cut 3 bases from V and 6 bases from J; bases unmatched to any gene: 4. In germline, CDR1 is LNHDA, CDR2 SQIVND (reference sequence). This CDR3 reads CASSISGGSEQYF. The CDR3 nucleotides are TGTGCCAGTAGTATCAGCGGGGGAAGCGAGCAGTACTTC.

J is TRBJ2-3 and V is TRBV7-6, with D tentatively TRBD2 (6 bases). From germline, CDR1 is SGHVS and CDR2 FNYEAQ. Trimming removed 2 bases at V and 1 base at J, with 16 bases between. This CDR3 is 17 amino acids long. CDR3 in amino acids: CASSLSFGGRGTDTQYF. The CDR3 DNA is TGTGCCAGCAGCTTATCCTTCGGGGGAAGGGGCACAGATACGCAGTATTTT. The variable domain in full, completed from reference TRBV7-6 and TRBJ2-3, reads GAGVSQSPRYKVTKRGQDVALRCDPISGHVSLYWYRQALGQGPEFLTYFNYEAQQDKSGLPNDRFSAERPEGSISTLTIQRTEQRDSAMYRCASSLSFGGRGTDTQYFGPGTRLTVL.

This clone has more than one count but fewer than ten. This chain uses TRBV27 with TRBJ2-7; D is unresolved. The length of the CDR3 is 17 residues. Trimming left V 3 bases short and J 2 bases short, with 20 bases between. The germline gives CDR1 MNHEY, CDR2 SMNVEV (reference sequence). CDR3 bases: TGTGCCAGCAGTTTTTCTAAGATTCGACACGTTACCTACGAGCAGTACTTC. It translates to CASSFSKIRHVTYEQYF.

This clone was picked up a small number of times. CDR3 sequence (DNA): TGTGCCATCAGTGAGTCTGGGACACCCTACTTGGGCTATGGCTACACCTTC. The encoded protein is CAISESGTPYLGYGYTF. The chain joins TRBV10-3 to TRBJ1-2, with D possibly matching TRBD1 (6 bases). CDR3 length equals 17 residues. Germline V lookup: CDR1 ENHRY, CDR2 SYGVKD. V dropped 0 bases and J dropped 4 bases, with 18 bases sitting between them.

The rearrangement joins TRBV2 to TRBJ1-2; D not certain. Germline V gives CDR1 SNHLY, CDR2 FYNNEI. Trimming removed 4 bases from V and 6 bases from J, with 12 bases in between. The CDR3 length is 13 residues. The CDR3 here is CASSAFGGDGYTF. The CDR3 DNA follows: TGTGCCAGCAGTGCCTTTGGCGGGGATGGCTACACCTTC.

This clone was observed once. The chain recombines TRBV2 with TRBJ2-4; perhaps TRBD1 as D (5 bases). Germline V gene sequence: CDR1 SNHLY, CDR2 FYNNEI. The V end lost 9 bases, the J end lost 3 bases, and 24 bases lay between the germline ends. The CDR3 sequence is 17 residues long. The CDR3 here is CARGLSTGGGRKNIQYF. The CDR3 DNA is TGTGCCAGGGGGCTAAGTACAGGCGGTGGGCGCAAAAACATTCAGTACTTC.

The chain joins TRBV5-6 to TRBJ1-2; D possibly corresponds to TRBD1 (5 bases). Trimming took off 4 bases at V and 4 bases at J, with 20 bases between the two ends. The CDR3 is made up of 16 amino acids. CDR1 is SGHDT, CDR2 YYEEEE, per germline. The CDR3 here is CASSPRAGFDPYGYTF. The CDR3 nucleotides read TGTGCCAGCAGCCCCCGGGCAGGGTTCGACCCCTATGGCTACACCTTC.

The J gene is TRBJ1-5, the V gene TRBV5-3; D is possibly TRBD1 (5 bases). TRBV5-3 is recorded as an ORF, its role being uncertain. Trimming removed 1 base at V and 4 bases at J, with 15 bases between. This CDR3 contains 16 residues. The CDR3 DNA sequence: TGTGCCAGAAGCTTGCCTACCCGACAGCCTAATCAGCCCCAGCATTTT. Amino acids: CARSLPTRQPNQPQHF.

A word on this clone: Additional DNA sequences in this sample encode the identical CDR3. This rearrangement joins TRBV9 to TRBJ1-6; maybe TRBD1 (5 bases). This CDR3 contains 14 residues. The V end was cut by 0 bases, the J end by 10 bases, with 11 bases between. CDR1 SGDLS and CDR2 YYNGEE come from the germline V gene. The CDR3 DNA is TGTGCCAGCAGCGTAGCCCAGGGAGGGTCACCCCTCCACTTT. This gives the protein CASSVAQGGSPLHF.

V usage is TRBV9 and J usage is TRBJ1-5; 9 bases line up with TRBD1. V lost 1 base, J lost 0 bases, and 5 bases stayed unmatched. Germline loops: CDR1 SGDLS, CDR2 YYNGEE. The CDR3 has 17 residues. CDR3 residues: CASSVPPDRGSNQPQHF. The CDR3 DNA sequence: TGTGCCAGCAGCGTACCCCCGGACAGGGGTAGCAATCAGCCCCAGCATTTT.

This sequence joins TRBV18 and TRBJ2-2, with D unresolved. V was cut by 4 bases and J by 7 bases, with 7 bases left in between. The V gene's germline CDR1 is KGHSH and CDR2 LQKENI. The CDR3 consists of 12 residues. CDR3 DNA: TGTGCCAGCTCACTATATGTCGGGGAGCTGTTTTTT. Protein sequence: CASSLYVGELFF.